Sequencing of this T cell receptor beta chain was carried out in a study of synovial regulatory T cells in juvenile arthritis. The CDR3 spans 15 residues. No DNA sequence was recorded. Germline values: CDR1 SGDLS, CDR2 YYNGEE. TCRdb's table, derived via immunoSEQ multiplex PCR, lists solely in-frame clones and lacks some. This sample's table reports roughly 2,200 clones. Findings of the study overall: iaTreg TCR repertoires were largely private across patients and partially overlapped synovial Teff and blood CPL.

Synovial fluid was collected with matched peripheral blood from each patient with active arthritis. Patients had median age about 11 years, range about 2.1-25. Synovial Treg cells showed FOXP3 TSDR demethylation like blood Treg cells. A note on this clone: Its antigen is still unknown.

The sequenced sample was Treg cells from the synovium. This clonotype was sampled from a donor aged 2-30 years with juvenile idiopathic arthritis. This rearrangement joins TRBV9 to TRBJ2-5. CDR3 protein: CASSPHWDPEETQYF.